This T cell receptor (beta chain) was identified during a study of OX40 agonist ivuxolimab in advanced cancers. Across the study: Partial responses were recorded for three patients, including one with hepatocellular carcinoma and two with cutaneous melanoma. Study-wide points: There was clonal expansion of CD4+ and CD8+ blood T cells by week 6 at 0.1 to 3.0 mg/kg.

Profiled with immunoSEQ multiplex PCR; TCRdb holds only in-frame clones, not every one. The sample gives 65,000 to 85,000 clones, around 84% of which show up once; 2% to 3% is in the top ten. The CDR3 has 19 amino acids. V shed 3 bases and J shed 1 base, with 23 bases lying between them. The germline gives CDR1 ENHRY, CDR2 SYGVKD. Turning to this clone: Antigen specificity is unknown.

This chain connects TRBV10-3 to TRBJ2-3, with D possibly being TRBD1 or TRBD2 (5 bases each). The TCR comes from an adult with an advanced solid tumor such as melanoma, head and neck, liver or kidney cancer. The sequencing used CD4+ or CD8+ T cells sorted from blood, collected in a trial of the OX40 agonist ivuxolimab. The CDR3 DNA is TGTGCCATCAGTGACCCCCCCGGGTCGAGGGACGGTGGCACAGATACGCAGTATTTT. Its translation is CAISDPPGSRDGGTDTQYF.